This T cell receptor beta chain was obtained from a study of identical twins. TCRdb processed the 5' RACE reads anew with MiXCR; each CDR3 protein has one entry. The sample has over 600,000 distinct CDR3 sequences; over 20% are singletons. The CDR3 covers 13 residues. Deletions cut 5 bases from V and 4 bases from J, with 11 bases between. Germline V lookup: CDR1 MNHNS, CDR2 SASEGT. In addition, the sample was reused for a study of T cells expressing NK-cell markers. From that study: The sequencing cohort of eight donors included seven HCMV-seropositive individuals and one seronegative individual.

The sequenced material came from PBMCs. The source of this sequence is a young woman in good health. The rearrangement joins TRBV6-1 to TRBJ1-1; D uncertain. CDR3 sequence reads: CASSRPGSTEAFF. The CDR3 bases are TGTGCCAGCAGTCGGCCCGGGAGCACTGAAGCTTTCTTT.